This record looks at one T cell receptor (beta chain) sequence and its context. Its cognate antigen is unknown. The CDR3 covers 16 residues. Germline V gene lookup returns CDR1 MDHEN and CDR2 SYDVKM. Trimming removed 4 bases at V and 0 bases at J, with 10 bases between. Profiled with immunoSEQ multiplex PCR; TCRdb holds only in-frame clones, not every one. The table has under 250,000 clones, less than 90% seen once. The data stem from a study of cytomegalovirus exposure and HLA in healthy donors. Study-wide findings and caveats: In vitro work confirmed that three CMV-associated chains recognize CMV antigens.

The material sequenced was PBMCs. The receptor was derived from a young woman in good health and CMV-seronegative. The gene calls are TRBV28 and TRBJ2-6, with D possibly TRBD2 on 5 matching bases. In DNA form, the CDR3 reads TGTGCCAGCAGTTCCTCCGGGGTCTCTGGGGCCAACGTCCTGACTTTC. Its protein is CASSSSGVSGANVLTF. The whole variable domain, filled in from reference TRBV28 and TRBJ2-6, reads DVKVTQSSRYLVKRTGEKVFLECVQDMDHENMFWYRQDPGLGLRLIYFSYDVKMKEKGDIPEGYSVSREKKERFSLILESASTNQTSMYLCASSSSGVSGANVLTFGAGSRLTVL.